These T cell receptor beta chains were read from a single sample in a study of post-analysis software for immune sequencing data. In TCRdb, the PCR reads were re-called with MiXCR into one record per CDR3 protein. The repertoire includes around 400,000 distinct CDR3 sequences, 30% to 45% of them detected once, and 13% sits in the top ten. Sequencing was performed on blood. The receptors were gathered from a girl aged 10 to 17 with multiple sclerosis. Both conserved end residues are part of each CDR3. The D gene is left open where the match is weak. Clone size is given for some rows only: seen once, a few or many times, or a class if the clone is expanded.

J: TRBJ2-3
V: TRBV7-3
size: few
D: -
CDR3: CASSLTGLGTDTQYF
DNA: TGTGCCAGCAGCTTAACAGGGTTGGGCACAGATACGCAGTATTTT

J: TRBJ1-2
V: TRBV7-2
size: -
D: -
CDR3: CASSFSTENYGYTF
DNA: TGTGCCAGCAGCTTTTCGACCGAGAACTATGGCTACACCTTC

J: TRBJ1-2
V: TRBV7-2
size: few
D: TRBD1
CDR3: CASSLETGGYVGYGYTF
DNA: TGTGCCAGCAGCTTAGAGACAGGGGGCTATGTAGGCTATGGCTACACCTTC

J: TRBJ2-5
V: TRBV7-9
size: -
D: TRBD2
CDR3: CASSAPLAGGPHEQYF
DNA: TGTGCCAGCAGCGCCCCGCTAGCGGGGGGGCCCCATGAGCAGTACTTC

J: TRBJ1-2
V: TRBV4-2
size: few
D: TRBD1
CDR3: CASSQEWDSYGYTF
DNA: TGTGCCAGCAGCCAAGAATGGGACAGCTATGGCTACACCTTC

J: TRBJ1-2
V: TRBV7-2
size: few
D: -
CDR3: CASSVRAQGVGGYTF
DNA: TGTGCCAGCAGCGTAAGGGCTCAGGGAGTCGGTGGCTACACCTTC

J: TRBJ2-7
V: TRBV6-5
size: -
D: -
CDR3: CASSSPTVNSYEQYF
DNA: TGTGCCAGCAGTTCCCCGACAGTAAACTCCTACGAGCAGTACTTC

J: TRBJ2-2
V: TRBV11-1
size: few
D: -
CDR3: CASSPHNTGELFF
DNA: TGTGCCAGCAGCCCTCATAACACCGGGGAGCTGTTTTTT

J: TRBJ2-7
V: TRBV10-3
size: -
D: -
CDR3: CAISETGTPGEQYF
DNA: TGTGCCATCAGTGAGACTGGGACACCAGGCGAGCAGTACTTC

J: TRBJ1-4
V: TRBV7-9
size: -
D: -
CDR3: CASSSPNSATNEKLFF
DNA: TGTGCCAGCAGCTCCCCCAACAGTGCAACTAATGAAAAACTGTTTTTT

J: TRBJ2-5
V: TRBV29-1
size: -
D: -
CDR3: CSVEEGGWVGETQYF
DNA: TGCAGCGTTGAAGAGGGCGGTTGGGTGGGAGAGACCCAGTACTTC

J: TRBJ2-5
V: TRBV9
size: many
D: TRBD1
CDR3: CASSVSGTGAQETQYF
DNA: TGTGCCAGCAGCGTCTCCGGGACAGGGGCCCAAGAGACCCAGTACTTC

J: TRBJ1-2
V: TRBV15
size: -
D: -
CDR3: CATSREGYGYTF
DNA: TGTGCCACCAGCAGAGAAGGGTATGGCTACACCTTC

J: TRBJ2-7
V: TRBV7-9
size: -
D: -
CDR3: CASSLVVGKSLYKQYF
DNA: TGTGCCAGCAGCTTAGTTGTCGGGAAATCTCTCTACAAGCAGTACTTC

J: TRBJ1-2
V: TRBV20-1
size: -
D: -
CDR3: CSAALQGSDYGYTF
DNA: TGCAGTGCTGCTCTACAGGGCTCGGACTATGGCTACACCTTC

J: TRBJ1-5
V: TRBV6-2/TRBV6-3
size: -
D: TRBD1
CDR3: CASSYIAGGNRPQHF
DNA: TGTGCCAGCAGTTACATCGCAGGGGGGAATCGGCCCCAGCATTTT

J: TRBJ1-5
V: TRBV6-1
size: -
D: -
CDR3: CASRTSGFQPQHF
DNA: TGTGCCAGCAGGACCTCAGGGTTTCAGCCCCAGCATTTT

J: TRBJ2-7
V: TRBV6-5
size: few
D: -
CDR3: CASRPNPDGYEQYF
DNA: TGTGCCAGCAGGCCGAATCCGGACGGGTACGAGCAGTACTTC

J: TRBJ1-5
V: TRBV4-1
size: many
D: -
CDR3: CASSHSGQPQHF
DNA: TGCGCCAGCAGCCATAGTGGGCAGCCCCAGCATTTT

J: TRBJ1-2
V: TRBV2
size: few
D: -
CDR3: CASSELRVAGNYGYTF
DNA: TGTGCCAGCAGTGAGTTACGGGTGGCGGGCAACTATGGCTACACCTTC

J: TRBJ2-5
V: TRBV5-6
size: few
D: TRBD1
CDR3: CASSLGTGLLEQYF
DNA: TGTGCCAGCAGCTTGGGGACAGGCCTCCTGGAGCAGTACTTC

J: TRBJ2-3
V: TRBV7-9
size: -
D: TRBD1
CDR3: CASSLDRDRVTDTQYF
DNA: TGTGCCAGCAGCTTGGACCGGGACAGGGTCACAGATACGCAGTATTTT

J: TRBJ2-7
V: TRBV10-3
size: many
D: TRBD1
CDR3: CAISEGTGTSSYEQYF
DNA: TGTGCCATCAGTGAAGGGACAGGGACGAGCTCCTACGAGCAGTACTTC

J: TRBJ2-7
V: TRBV4-3
size: few
D: -
CDR3: CASSQVLTGWYEQYF
DNA: TGCGCCAGCAGCCAAGTCTTGACCGGGTGGTACGAGCAGTACTTC

J: TRBJ2-1
V: TRBV29-1
size: -
D: -
CDR3: CSVAETEYNGQFF
DNA: TGCAGCGTTGCGGAGACAGAATACAATGGGCAGTTCTTC

J: TRBJ2-5
V: TRBV11-2
size: few
D: TRBD1
CDR3: CASSSPGTGKETQYF
DNA: TGTGCCAGCAGCTCACCTGGGACAGGGAAAGAGACCCAGTACTTC

J: TRBJ1-1
V: TRBV12-3/TRBV12-4
size: -
D: TRBD1
CDR3: CASSTWTGDTEAFF
DNA: TGTGCCAGCAGTACGTGGACAGGGGACACTGAAGCTTTCTTT

J: TRBJ1-2
V: TRBV12-3/TRBV12-4
size: few
D: -
CDR3: CASSSWQNYGYTF
DNA: TGTGCCAGCAGTTCTTGGCAGAACTATGGCTACACCTTC

J: TRBJ2-7
V: TRBV7-2
size: -
D: TRBD1
CDR3: CASSLGPGQGVNEQYF
DNA: TGTGCCAGCAGCTTAGGACCAGGACAGGGGGTCAACGAGCAGTACTTC

J: TRBJ1-5
V: TRBV12-3/TRBV12-4
size: few
D: TRBD1
CDR3: CASSRTGPVRGNQPQHF
DNA: TGTGCCAGCAGCAGGACAGGTCCGGTCCGGGGCAATCAGCCCCAGCATTTT

J: TRBJ2-5
V: TRBV29-1
size: -
D: -
CDR3: CSVERPGAAETQYF
DNA: TGCAGCGTTGAAAGACCTGGGGCAGCGGAGACCCAGTACTTC

J: TRBJ2-6
V: TRBV12-3/TRBV12-4
size: -
D: -
CDR3: CASSSQGGTNVLTF
DNA: TGTGCCAGCAGCTCACAGGGGGGGACCAACGTCCTGACTTTC

J: TRBJ2-5
V: TRBV7-6
size: -
D: -
CDR3: CASSSRLSIGETQYF
DNA: TGTGCTAGCAGCTCCCGCCTTTCGATCGGAGAGACCCAGTACTTC

J: TRBJ1-6
V: TRBV9
size: -
D: -
CDR3: CASNEWGDRNSPLHF
DNA: TGTGCCAGCAACGAGTGGGGGGACCGAAATTCACCCCTCCACTTT

J: TRBJ1-2
V: TRBV2
size: -
D: -
CDR3: CASSEGTVYGYTF
DNA: TGTGCCAGCAGTGAAGGGACAGTCTATGGCTACACCTTC

J: TRBJ2-7
V: TRBV5-1
size: many
D: -
CDR3: CASSQGASGTYEQYF
DNA: TGCGCCAGCAGCCAAGGGGCGTCGGGGACCTACGAGCAGTACTTC

J: TRBJ2-2
V: TRBV20-1
size: -
D: TRBD1
CDR3: CSAGPTGAGELFF
DNA: TGCAGTGCTGGACCGACAGGGGCCGGGGAGCTGTTTTTT

J: TRBJ1-1
V: TRBV4-1
size: few
D: -
CDR3: CASSQVTRGRSEAFF
DNA: TGCGCCAGCAGCCAAGTGACCAGGGGCCGGTCTGAAGCTTTCTTT

J: TRBJ1-1
V: TRBV6-1
size: -
D: -
CDR3: CASSEAWGRTEAFF
DNA: TGTGCCAGCAGTGAAGCGTGGGGTCGGACTGAAGCTTTCTTT